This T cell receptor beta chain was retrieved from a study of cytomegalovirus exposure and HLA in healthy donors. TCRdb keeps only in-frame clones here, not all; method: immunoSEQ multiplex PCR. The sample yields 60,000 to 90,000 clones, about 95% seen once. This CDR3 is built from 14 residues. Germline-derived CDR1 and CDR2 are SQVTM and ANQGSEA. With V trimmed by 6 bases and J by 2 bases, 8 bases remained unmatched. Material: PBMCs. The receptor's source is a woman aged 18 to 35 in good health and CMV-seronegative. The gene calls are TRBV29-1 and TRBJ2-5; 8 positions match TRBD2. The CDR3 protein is CSVSRLAKQETQYF. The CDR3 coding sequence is TGCAGCGTATCCCGACTAGCGAAACAAGAGACCCAGTACTTC.